The entry below gives a single TCR beta chain sequence along with its context. Patients of the Seattle cohort, enrolled during active infection, were followed longitudinally. Per the authors' pipeline: Estimated nucleated cell counts came from reference gene primer amplification. The assay was immunoSEQ multiplex PCR, and TCRdb's table has in-frame clones only and misses some. V and J calls plus clone size are reproduced from that table; the DNA served to infer D and trimming. The data show approximately 350,000 clones, more than 80% seen once. The data belong to a study of blood T cell repertoires in COVID-19. About the research overall: Both acute and convalescent COVID-19 samples were obtained from the United States, Italy and Spain. In each case, the material was cDNA or gDNA derived from T cells, B-cell-depleted T cells, or PBMCs.

CDR3 size: 15 residues. Germline values: CDR1 SNHLY, CDR2 FYNNEI. Trimming took off 4 bases at V and 5 bases at J, with 17 bases between the two ends. Material for sequencing was peripheral blood. This sequence joins TRBV2 and TRBJ2-5; D possibly corresponds to TRBD1 (6 bases). The receptor comes from a woman aged 25 to 39 with COVID-19, enrolled during active disease. The DNA for the CDR3 is TGTGCCAGCAGTGTTGGCCGAGGGGGTAGTGAGACCCAGTACTTC. It is translated as CASSVGRGGSETQYF.